Below are 21 T cell receptor beta chains sequenced from a single sample in a study of shared clonotypes between healthy human individuals. The method was immunoSEQ multiplex PCR; TCRdb's version includes in-frame clones alone and lacks a portion of them. The sample holds over 2 million clones, 95% seen once. Sequencing was done on a sample of naive CD4+ T cells sorted from blood. This sample's subset: CD45RA+ positively selected. The receptors come from a young man in good health.

The rearrangement uses TRBV10-1 and TRBJ1-4; 10 nucleotides match TRBD1. V shed 6 bases and J 4 bases; nucleotides not matched to a gene: 2. CDR1 is WNHNN and CDR2 is SYGVQD in the germline V gene (reference sequence). The length of the CDR3 is 14 residues. CDR3 sequence reads: CASSRDRGNEKLFF. CDR3 sequence (DNA): TGCGCCAGCAGCCGGGACAGGGGTAATGAAAAACTGTTTTTT.

This chain connects TRBV5-1 to TRBJ2-5, with 7 bases matching TRBD2. The germline V gene encodes CDR1 SGHRS and CDR2 YFSETQ. This CDR3 comprises 16 residues. V gave up 0 bases and J gave up 2 bases; unmatched junction bases: 7. In DNA, the CDR3 is TGCGCCAGCAGCTTGGGTGGAGCGGGGACTCAAGAGACCCAGTACTTC. It codes for CASSLGGAGTQETQYF.

The chain employs TRBV2 and TRBJ1-5; tentatively, D is TRBD1 (5 bases). V lost 1 base to trimming and J lost 9 bases, with 16 bases between them. Germline CDR1 reads SNHLY; CDR2 reads FYNNEI. The CDR3 is 15 residues long. For the CDR3, the DNA is TGTGCCAGCAGTGAAGATCGGAAAGGTGGGACGCCCCAGCATTTT. It specifies CASSEDRKGGTPQHF.

CDR3 sequence reads: CASSEEGTGDYGYTF. Here the CDR3 DNA reads TGTGCCAGCAGTGAAGAGGGGACAGGGGACTATGGCTACACCTTC. The chain is built from TRBV6-1 and TRBJ1-2, with 10 bases fitting TRBD1. With V trimmed by 1 base and J by 3 bases, 2 bases remained unmatched. The CDR3 is 15 amino acids. Germline V gives CDR1 MNHNS, CDR2 SASEGT.

In the case of this clone: The junction departs from germline at one end; a sequencing error may be responsible. V and J are TRBV7-7 and TRBJ2-2; no clear D gene. CDR1 and CDR2 from the germline V gene are SSHAT and FNYEAQ (reference sequence). The CDR3 runs to 13 residues. CDR3 loop: CASSLVLAGELFF. In nucleotides, the CDR3 is TGTGCTAGCAGCTTAGTATTAGCCGGGGAGCTGTTTTTT.

A note on this clone: A read error may account for a junction end that differs from germline. J is TRBJ2-7 and V is TRBV9; D not certain. The CDR3 loop spans 12 amino acids. CDR1 is SGDLS and CDR2 is YYNGEE in the germline V gene. This CDR3 is CASSPPIGPPIF. The CDR3 DNA follows: TGTGCCAGCAGCCCACCAATAGGTCCCCCGATCTTC.

This clone was seen a single time. The chain links TRBV11-3 to TRBJ2-6; TRBD2 aligns across 9 bases. The CDR3 contains 18 residues. After removal of 0 bases from V and 4 bases from J, the junction contained 7 bases not matched to a gene. The germline CDR1 and CDR2 sequences are SGHNT and YENEEA. Here the CDR3 DNA reads TGTGCCAGCAGCTTAGATCGGCGGGAGGGCCAAGGGGCCAACGTCCTGACTTTC. It yields the protein CASSLDRREGQGANVLTF.

This chain joins TRBV5-1 and TRBJ1-3, with D possibly being TRBD1 (6 bases). Trimming stripped 0 bases from V and 0 bases from J, with 13 bases between. The germline CDR1 and CDR2 sequences are SGHRS and YFSETQ. There are 17 residues in the CDR3. The CDR3 loop is CASSLAFTGASGNTIYF. DNA of the CDR3: TGCGCCAGCAGCTTGGCGTTCACGGGGGCCTCTGGAAACACCATATATTTT. The full variable domain, in which reference TRBV5-1 and TRBJ1-3 provide the parts outside the CDR3, is KAGVTQTPRYLIKTRGQQVTLSCSPISGHRSVSWYQQTPGQGLQFLFEYFSETQRNKGNFPGRFSGRQFSNSRSEMNVSTLELGDSALYLCASSLAFTGASGNTIYFGEGSWLTVV.

The chain carries TRBV25-1 and TRBJ2-7; TRBD1 matches at 9 bases. This CDR3 region has 16 residues. The germline gives CDR1 MGHDK, CDR2 SYGVNS. V trimming: 2 bases; J trimming: 4 bases; junction bases outside the gene matches: 9. The DNA for the CDR3 is TGTGCCAGCAGTGAACCAACCGGGACAGGGAGATACGAGCAGTACTTC. Amino acids: CASSEPTGTGRYEQYF.

The genes are TRBV7-2 and TRBJ1-1; the match to TRBD1 covers 8 bases. V gave up 1 base and J gave up 3 bases; unmatched junction bases: 7. Germline V gene sequence: CDR1 SGHTA, CDR2 FQGNSA. CDR3 length: 16 amino acids. CDR3 sequence reads: CASSLVAGGGYTEAFF. In DNA, the CDR3 is TGTGCCAGCAGCTTAGTTGCAGGGGGCGGGTACACTGAAGCTTTCTTT.

The rearrangement uses TRBV5-8 and TRBJ2-1; 7 nucleotides line up with TRBD2. V dropped 0 bases and J dropped 9; count of bases not matched to a gene: 9. CDR1 and CDR2 (germline): SGHTS, YDEGEE. CDR3 length: 15 residues. CDR3 region: CASSLVGGSGGEQFF. The CDR3 nucleotides read TGTGCCAGCAGCTTGGTTGGTGGGTCGGGAGGTGAGCAGTTCTTC.

The chain uses TRBV5-1 and TRBJ1-3, with D possibly TRBD1 on 6 matching bases. The CDR3 sequence is 16 residues long. Trimming took 0 bases from V and 0 from J, leaving 10 bases between them. Germline V lookup: CDR1 SGHRS, CDR2 YFSETQ. The CDR3 protein is CASSLATDSSGNTIYF. The CDR3 region has the DNA TGCGCCAGCAGCTTGGCTACGGACAGCTCTGGAAACACCATATATTTT.

The V call is TRBV6-5, the J call TRBJ2-7, with TRBD2 matching 9 bases. This CDR3 is built from 14 residues. The germline gives CDR1 MNHEY, CDR2 SVGAGI. V gave up 9 bases and J gave up 3 bases; unmatched junction bases: 9. The CDR3, as DNA: TGTGCCAGTCGTGAAGCGGGAGGTGTCTACGAGCAGTACTTC. This gives the protein CASREAGGVYEQYF.

This chain links TRBV7-2 with TRBJ2-3; 7 bases fit TRBD1. The trim removed 5 bases at V and 8 bases at J, leaving 19 bases unmatched. CDR1 and CDR2 from the germline V gene are SGHTA and FQGNSA. The CDR3 extends over 17 amino acids. The CDR3 DNA follows: TGTGCCAGCAGCCCTAGCCTGACAGGGACGTCCACTGGTACGCAGTATTTT. This codes for CASSPSLTGTSTGTQYF.

The CDR3 loop is CASSTWTGGTEAFF. In nucleotides, the CDR3 is TGTGCCAGCAGTACCTGGACAGGTGGCACTGAAGCTTTCTTT. V usage is TRBV28 and J usage is TRBJ1-1, with 7 bases lining up with TRBD1. Germline V gene data show CDR1 as MDHEN and CDR2 as SYDVKM. The CDR3 covers 14 residues. V lost 5 bases, J lost 4 bases, and 7 bases stayed unmatched.

Of note for this clone: This same CDR3 is encoded by further DNA sequences in the sample. The chain carries TRBV5-1 and TRBJ1-2; unclear D gene. V lost 0 bases and J lost 0, with 6 bases in between. Per the germline V gene, CDR1 is SGHRS and CDR2 is YFSETQ. CDR3 length: 14 amino acids. The CDR3 coding sequence is TGCGCCAGCAGCTTGGGACCTGCTAACTATGGCTACACCTTC. The encoded protein is CASSLGPANYGYTF.

Concerning this clone: The sample carries other DNA sequences with the same CDR3. The rearrangement uses TRBV5-1 and TRBJ1-3, with D uncertain. Germline CDR1 reads SGHRS; CDR2 reads YFSETQ. Trimming cost V 2 bases and J 4 bases, with 4 bases left between them. The CDR3 consists of 12 residues. The CDR3 DNA is TGCGCCAGCAGCTTTCCAGGAAACACCATATATTTT. Its protein is CASSFPGNTIYF.

The genes are TRBV5-1 and TRBJ2-3, with no clear D. Germline V gives CDR1 SGHRS, CDR2 YFSETQ. CDR3 length equals 13 residues. Trimming removed 0 bases at V and 6 bases at J, with 8 bases between. The CDR3 DNA reads as TGCGCCAGCAGCTTGGCAGGAGACGATACGCAGTATTTT. This sequence encodes CASSLAGDDTQYF. Combining the CDR3 with reference TRBV5-1 and TRBJ2-3 gives the whole variable domain KAGVTQTPRYLIKTRGQQVTLSCSPISGHRSVSWYQQTPGQGLQFLFEYFSETQRNKGNFPGRFSGRQFSNSRSEMNVSTLELGDSALYLCASSLAGDDTQYFGPGTRLTVL.

This rearrangement joins TRBV4-1 to TRBJ1-4; D is uncertain. The CDR3 runs 13 residues. V was trimmed by 5 bases and J by 5 bases, leaving 9 bases between them. Germline V gene sequence: CDR1 MGHRA, CDR2 YSYEKL. CDR3 sequence (DNA): TGCGCCAGCAGCTTGCTTCTCAATGAAAAACTGTTTTTT. As protein: CASSLLLNEKLFF.

The genes are TRBV10-1 and TRBJ1-5; the D gene is possibly TRBD1 (6 bases). Germline CDR1 reads WNHNN; CDR2 reads SYGVQD (reference sequence). This CDR3 is built from 15 residues. CDR3 in amino acids: CEPSPGGTYYQPQHF. The CDR3 nucleotides are TGCGAACCCTCTCCCGGGGGCACCTACTATCAGCCCCAGCATTTT.

This chain connects TRBV18 to TRBJ1-2; D not resolved. Trimming shortened V by 3 bases and J by 8 bases, and 13 bases separated the two germline ends. Germline CDR1 and CDR2: KGHSH and LQKENI. The CDR3 extends over 13 amino acids. The CDR3 coding sequence is TGTGCCAGCTCACCTACGGACGTGGGGGGCTACACCTTC. It is translated as CASSPTDVGGYTF.